These T cell receptor beta chains were read from a single sample in a study of PD-1 blockade in mismatch repair-deficient tumors. The assay was immunoSEQ multiplex PCR, and TCRdb's table has in-frame clones only and misses some. The table records about 24,000 clones, about 83% of them present only once. The sample here was peripheral blood, taken 12 weeks after starting pembrolizumab. These receptors were collected from an adult with mismatch repair-deficient cancer. The CDR3 runs from the conserved cysteine through the conserved F or W. Fields, in order: D gene, clone size, J gene, V gene, CDR3 protein, CDR3 DNA. D genes are given only for firm matches. Some rows mark clone size as missing; the rest say once, few, many or name a class of expanded clone.

d_gene: TRBD1; abundance: .; j_gene: TRBJ1-1; v_gene: TRBV5-1; CDR3aa: CASSLDGFIGQGARGTEAFF; CDR3nt: TGCGCCAGCAGCTTGGACGGGTTTATTGGGCAGGGGGCCAGGGGCACTGAAGCTTTCTTT
d_gene: TRBD2; abundance: .; j_gene: TRBJ2-7; v_gene: TRBV7-2; CDR3aa: CASSKRLAGDRIGSYEQYF; CDR3nt: TGTGCCAGCAGCAAGCGACTAGCGGGGGACCGGATCGGCTCCTACGAGCAGTACTTC
d_gene: .; abundance: .; j_gene: TRBJ2-6; v_gene: TRBV6-5; CDR3aa: CASSSGNSRAANVLTF; CDR3nt: TGTGCCAGCAGTTCGGGGAATAGCAGGGCGGCCAACGTCCTGACTTTC
d_gene: .; abundance: .; j_gene: TRBJ2-7; v_gene: TRBV29-1; CDR3aa: CSVAGSSYEQYF; CDR3nt: TGCAGCGTTGCAGGCAGCTCCTACGAGCAGTACTTC
d_gene: .; abundance: .; j_gene: TRBJ2-2; v_gene: TRBV12-2; CDR3aa: CASRLVPNSGRFVGELFF; CDR3nt: TGTGCAAGTCGCTTAGTGCCCAATAGCGGGAGGTTTGTCGGGGAGCTGTTTTTT
d_gene: .; abundance: .; j_gene: TRBJ2-1; v_gene: TRBV18; CDR3aa: CASSPRLGGGYRSYNEQFF; CDR3nt: TGTGCCAGCTCACCACGGCTTGGTGGCGGATACCGCTCCTACAATGAGCAGTTCTTC
d_gene: .; abundance: .; j_gene: TRBJ2-5; v_gene: TRBV4-1; CDR3aa: CASSQDQGTQYF; CDR3nt: TGCGCCAGCAGCCAAGATCAGGGGACCCAGTACTTC
d_gene: .; abundance: .; j_gene: TRBJ1-2; v_gene: TRBV28; CDR3aa: CASHGLWWGRFNYGYTF; CDR3nt: TGTGCCAGCCACGGGCTTTGGTGGGGGCGCTTTAACTATGGCTACACCTTC
d_gene: .; abundance: .; j_gene: TRBJ2-1; v_gene: TRBV2; CDR3aa: CASNKGESEQFF; CDR3nt: TGTGCCAGCAATAAGGGGGAGAGTGAGCAGTTCTTC
d_gene: .; abundance: .; j_gene: TRBJ2-3; v_gene: TRBV12-5; CDR3aa: CASGLAQDPTDTQYF; CDR3nt: TGTGCTAGTGGTTTGGCTCAGGATCCCACAGATACGCAGTATTTT
d_gene: TRBD1; abundance: few; j_gene: TRBJ2-7; v_gene: TRBV30; CDR3aa: CAWRTGQGLNPSYEQYF; CDR3nt: TGTGCCTGGAGGACGGGACAGGGTCTAAACCCCTCCTACGAGCAGTACTTC
d_gene: TRBD2; abundance: .; j_gene: TRBJ2-3; v_gene: TRBV19; CDR3aa: CASSSWTSGGFVSGTDTQYF; CDR3nt: TGTGCCAGTAGTAGTTGGACTAGCGGGGGATTTGTGTCAGGCACAGATACGCAGTATTTT
d_gene: TRBD1; abundance: few; j_gene: TRBJ2-1; v_gene: TRBV29-1; CDR3aa: CSVEDMDRVSYNEQFF; CDR3nt: TGCAGCGTTGAAGATATGGACAGGGTCTCCTACAATGAGCAGTTCTTC
d_gene: .; abundance: .; j_gene: TRBJ1-3; v_gene: TRBV11-2; CDR3aa: CASSLGFSAGASGNTIYF; CDR3nt: TGTGCCAGCAGCTTAGGATTTTCGGCGGGAGCCTCTGGAAACACCATATATTTT
d_gene: .; abundance: .; j_gene: TRBJ1-1; v_gene: TRBV7-9; CDR3aa: CASSLTGTEAFF; CDR3nt: TGTGCCAGCAGCCTCACCGGCACTGAAGCTTTCTTT
d_gene: TRBD2; abundance: .; j_gene: TRBJ2-5; v_gene: TRBV25-1; CDR3aa: CASKKTSGRQETQYF; CDR3nt: TGTGCCAGCAAGAAAACCAGCGGGAGGCAAGAGACCCAGTACTTC
d_gene: TRBD2; abundance: .; j_gene: TRBJ2-5; v_gene: TRBV7-9; CDR3aa: CASSSPSIAGGRETQYF; CDR3nt: TGTGCCAGCAGCTCCCCCTCAATAGCGGGAGGTCGGGAGACCCAGTACTTC
d_gene: .; abundance: .; j_gene: TRBJ2-2; v_gene: TRBV11-3; CDR3aa: CASSTGSGELFF; CDR3nt: TGTGCCAGCAGCACCGGGTCCGGGGAGCTGTTTTTT
d_gene: .; abundance: .; j_gene: TRBJ2-1; v_gene: TRBV5-1; CDR3aa: CASSPQGNEQFF; CDR3nt: TGCGCCAGCAGCCCACAGGGAAATGAGCAGTTCTTC
d_gene: TRBD2; abundance: .; j_gene: TRBJ2-1; v_gene: TRBV5-1; CDR3aa: CASSESLAGGYNEQFF; CDR3nt: TGCGCCAGCAGCGAATCCCTAGCGGGAGGGTACAATGAGCAGTTCTTC
d_gene: TRBD2; abundance: .; j_gene: TRBJ2-1; v_gene: TRBV4-3; CDR3aa: CASSQDSGGYNEQFF; CDR3nt: TGCGCCAGCAGCCAAGATAGCGGGGGATACAATGAGCAGTTCTTC
d_gene: .; abundance: .; j_gene: TRBJ1-1; v_gene: TRBV6-1; CDR3aa: CASSLGGNTEAFF; CDR3nt: TGTGCCAGCAGCTTAGGGGGGAACACTGAAGCTTTCTTT
d_gene: .; abundance: .; j_gene: TRBJ1-3; v_gene: TRBV5-6; CDR3aa: CASSLEGRAGNTIYF; CDR3nt: TGTGCCAGCAGCTTGGAAGGCAGGGCTGGAAACACCATATATTTT
d_gene: .; abundance: .; j_gene: TRBJ2-1; v_gene: TRBV30; CDR3aa: CAWKQGAGYNEQFF; CDR3nt: TGTGCCTGGAAACAGGGAGCGGGTTACAATGAGCAGTTCTTC
d_gene: TRBD2; abundance: .; j_gene: TRBJ2-3; v_gene: TRBV13; CDR3aa: CASTWAGLATDTQYF; CDR3nt: TGTGCCAGCACCTGGGCGGGACTAGCGACAGATACGCAGTATTTT
d_gene: TRBD1; abundance: .; j_gene: TRBJ1-2; v_gene: TRBV18; CDR3aa: CASSPSQGTGYTF; CDR3nt: TGTGCCAGCTCACCATCACAGGGGACAGGATACACCTTC
d_gene: .; abundance: .; j_gene: TRBJ1-5; v_gene: TRBV5-1; CDR3aa: CASSFRGYPDQPQHF; CDR3nt: TGCGCCAGCAGCTTCCGGGGGTACCCGGATCAGCCCCAGCATTTT
d_gene: TRBD1; abundance: .; j_gene: TRBJ2-7; v_gene: TRBV4-3; CDR3aa: CASSQDWGDRYEQYF; CDR3nt: TGCGCCAGCAGCCAAGATTGGGGGGACAGGTACGAGCAGTACTTC
d_gene: .; abundance: once; j_gene: TRBJ1-1; v_gene: TRBV4-1; CDR3aa: CASSQEGWDVTEAFF; CDR3nt: TGCGCCAGCAGCCAAGAAGGGTGGGATGTTACTGAAGCTTTCTTT